What follows are 2 T cell receptor beta chains derived from one specimen sequenced in a study of blood T cell repertoires in COVID-19. Generated by immunoSEQ multiplex PCR, the TCRdb table keeps only in-frame clones and is missing some. The sample shows 52,000 or so clones, roughly 90% of them seen only once. Sequenced input: peripheral blood. All receptors derive from a man aged 45-60 years with acute or convalescent COVID-19.

This clone was seen only once. In DNA form, the CDR3 reads TGCAGCGTTGATCGTACCGGGGAGCTGTTTTTT. Translation: CSVDRTGELFF. The V call is TRBV29-1, the J call TRBJ2-2; D is unclear. The CDR3 is 11 residues long. V was pared by 3 bases and J by 5 bases, with 4 bases between. Germline values: CDR1 SQVTM, CDR2 ANQGSEA.

The chain couples TRBV12-3 or TRBV12-4 to TRBJ2-4, with D maybe TRBD2 (6 bases). Trimming took off 7 bases at V and 6 bases at J, with 13 bases between the two ends. The CDR3 length is 13 residues. CDR3 in DNA: TGTGCCAGCATCGGGAGCCGGGGAAACATTCAGTACTTC. Translated: CASIGSRGNIQYF.